This TCR beta chain was recorded in a study of T cell responses to AZD1222 COVID-19 vaccine. General study results and limits: Repertoires in all cases were sampled only once the peak T cell response had passed. Donors were largely white British and mainly female; clonal diversity was possibly underestimated. Within unmutated variant regions lay the reported targets of nearly half of spike-specific TCRs.

Method: immunoSEQ multiplex PCR; TCRdb's copy keeps in-frame clones and lacks some. The data show 65,000 to 70,000 clones, about four fifths seen once. The germline V gene has CDR1 SNHLY and CDR2 FYNNEI. CDR3 length: 21 amino acids. The ends were cut back, 0 bases at V and 4 bases at J, with 30 bases in the middle. With respect to this clone: Its specificity is not known.

The chain combines TRBV2 with TRBJ1-2, with D perhaps matching TRBD1 (5 bases). This specimen was peripheral blood, taken 28 days after the second AZD1222 dose. The source is an adult who received the AZD1222 COVID-19 vaccine. The CDR3 bases are TGTGCCAGCAGTGAAGCGCTGTTTGGGTGGCGGGACGTCCCCGGCGGCTATGGCTACACCTTC. It translates to CASSEALFGWRDVPGGYGYTF.